This T cell receptor (beta chain) was found in a study of T cell responses to AZD1222 COVID-19 vaccine. Study background: Analyses pooled second doses at about 4 or about 12 weeks. Study results and caveats: Spike-specific TCR breadth rose after two AZD1222 doses, and depth rose as well. Recipients of AZD1222 seropositive at baseline numbered only five or six. Possibly, clonal diversity was underestimated; donors were largely white British and included more females.

A remark on this clone: Its antigen is currently unknown.

Germline assignment: CDR1 MNHEY and CDR2 SVGAGI. CDR3 length equals 13 residues. With 6 bases clipped from V and 10 bases from J, the junction kept 8 bases outside the gene matches. Only in-frame clones appear in the TCRdb table, and some are missing; sequencing was by immunoSEQ multiplex PCR. The sample contains 100,000 to 150,000 clones, 70% to 90% of which appear only once. The V call is TRBV6-5, the J call TRBJ1-1; 10 nucleotides agree with TRBD1. Source: peripheral blood, taken on day 0 of AZD1222 vaccination. The sequence was collected from an adult in good health. In DNA form, the CDR3 reads TGTGCCAGCAGGGAGACAGGGGGCGACGGAGCTTTCTTT. It codes for CASRETGGDGAFF.